Sequencing of this T cell receptor (beta chain) was carried out in a study of Ad26.COV2.S vaccination and SARS-CoV-2 variants. Study background: The vaccine Ad26.COV2.S was put into the muscle once, or twice with 56 days between. Study observations and caveats: Spike-specific CD8+ and CD4+ T cell responses reportedly showed substantial breadth after vaccination.

Profiling relied on immunoSEQ multiplex PCR, and the TCRdb table lists in-frame clones only, not all of them. The table has around 300,000 clones, 70% to 90% seen once. In germline, CDR1 is SGHTA, CDR2 FQGNSA. V lost 0 bases and J lost 0, with 9 bases in between. The CDR3 runs to 16 residues. Comment on this clone: Its specificity is unknown.

Treatment in this sample: about 20 received Ad26.COV2.S at low or high dose, single or two shots; a few received placebo; per-sample allocation not given. Day 63 after the first vaccine or placebo injection was the time point for sampling. This chain joins TRBV7-2 and TRBJ2-1; D uncertain. The source was peripheral blood, collected in a trial of Ad26.COV2.S vaccine versus placebo. The receptor comes from a person between 18 and 65 years old who received the Ad26.COV2.S COVID-19 vaccine or a placebo. As DNA, the CDR3 is TGTGCCAGCAGCTTAGCGTACGGTAGCTCCTACAATGAGCAGTTCTTC. Translation: CASSLAYGSSYNEQFF.